Listed below are T cell receptor beta chains from one sample, sequenced in a study of cytomegalovirus exposure and HLA in healthy donors. Method: immunoSEQ multiplex PCR; TCRdb's copy keeps in-frame clones and lacks some. The sample holds approximately 170,000 clones; about 59% are singletons and the top ten take roughly 2.9%. Sample: PBMCs. These receptors were taken from a man aged 40-49 years in good health and CMV-seronegative. The CDR3 runs from the conserved cysteine through the conserved F or W. D genes are given only for firm matches. The size of a clone is reported for some rows only, either as once, few or many, or as a class for expanded clones.

TRBV15	once	TRBD2	TRBJ2-2	TGTGCCACCAGCAGAGATGGACTAGCGGGGCTCACCGGGGAGCTGTTTTTT	CATSRDGLAGLTGELFF
TRBV2	.	TRBD2	TRBJ2-3	TGTGCCAGCAGTGGAGCTAGCGGGGACCCCGCAGATACGCAGTATTTT	CASSGASGDPADTQYF
TRBV11-1	.	TRBD2	TRBJ2-3	TGTGCCAGCAGCCTTCCCCTAGCGGGGGGCACAGATACGCAGTATTTT	CASSLPLAGGTDTQYF
TRBV6-6	.	.	TRBJ1-1	TGTGCCAGCAGCAACGGGGGGATGTACACTGAAGCTTTCTTT	CASSNGGMYTEAFF
TRBV5-6	few	.	TRBJ1-1	TGTGCCAGCAGCATTCAGGGTATCACTGAAGCTTTCTTT	CASSIQGITEAFF
TRBV6-1	.	TRBD2	TRBJ2-1	TGTGCCAGCAGGATCGGACTAGCGGGGTACAATGAGCAGTTCTTC	CASRIGLAGYNEQFF
TRBV6-6	.	.	TRBJ2-7	TGTGCCAGCAGTTACTCGAGTTTAGAGTCCTACGAGCAGTACTTC	CASSYSSLESYEQYF
TRBV5-1	.	.	TRBJ2-3	TGCGCCAGCAGCTTGGAGGGGTCTTTCCCAGATACGCAGTATTTT	CASSLEGSFPDTQYF
TRBV15	few	TRBD1	TRBJ1-4	TGTGCCACCAGCAGGCCAGGGACAGGGGGGGAAAAACTGTTTTTT	CATSRPGTGGEKLFF
TRBV6-5	.	.	TRBJ2-7	TGTGCCAGCAGTTACTCGGGCAGAACCTACGAGCAGTACTTC	CASSYSGRTYEQYF
TRBV2	.	.	TRBJ1-1	TGTGCCAGCAGTGAAGCGCAGGCAGGGCTGGCTTTCTTT	CASSEAQAGLAFF
TRBV5-4	.	TRBD1	TRBJ1-2	TGTGCCAGCAGCTTGGACAGGGGCTATGGCTACACCTTC	CASSLDRGYGYTF
TRBV11-1	.	TRBD1	TRBJ1-2	TGTGCCAGCAGCCAATCCGGGACAGCTAACTATGGCTACACCTTC	CASSQSGTANYGYTF
TRBV6-5	.	.	TRBJ2-7	TGTGCCAGCAGACTAGGCGAGTCCCGGGGCGAGCAGTACTTC	CASRLGESRGEQYF
TRBV29-1	.	TRBD1	TRBJ1-5	TGCAGCGTCAGACAGGGAGGTCAGCCCCAGCATTTT	CSVRQGGQPQHF
TRBV23-1	few	.	TRBJ1-2	TGCGCCAGCAGTCAAGGACTCTATGGCTACACCTTC	CASSQGLYGYTF
TRBV28	few	TRBD1	TRBJ1-6	TGTGCCAGCAGTCGGATTACAGGGGGGGATTCACCCCTCCACTTT	CASSRITGGDSPLHF
TRBV27	.	TRBD1	TRBJ2-7	TGTGCCAGCAGTACACGACAGGGATGGTACGAGCAGTACTTC	CASSTRQGWYEQYF
TRBV20-1	few	.	TRBJ2-4	TGCAGTGCTGCCCACGGGGGCATTCAGTACTTC	CSAAHGGIQYF
TRBV18	few	.	TRBJ1-6	TGTGCCAGCTCACCAAGCTCCGGCGCGGCCCTCCACTTT	CASSPSSGAALHF
TRBV30	.	TRBD1	TRBJ1-4	TGTGCCCAAAATCAGGGGGGCTTAAATGAAAAACTGTTTTTT	CAQNQGGLNEKLFF
TRBV5-6	few	.	TRBJ1-2	TGTGCCAGCAGTTTCGGCACCCCTCGAGGCTATGGCTACACCTTC	CASSFGTPRGYGYTF
TRBV28	.	TRBD1	TRBJ1-4	TGTGCCAGCAGTCCAACCCGGGACAGGGGACCAGCAACTAATGAAAAACTGTTTTTT	CASSPTRDRGPATNEKLFF
TRBV7-9	.	.	TRBJ2-2	TGTGCCAGCAGCTTAGGGACTTTAAACACCGGGGAGCTGTTTTTT	CASSLGTLNTGELFF
TRBV7-9	.	.	TRBJ2-5	TGTGCCAGCAGCTTTTTCGACAGCTCTCAAGAGACCCAGTACTTC	CASSFFDSSQETQYF
TRBV9	.	TRBD1	TRBJ2-7	TGTGCCAGCAGCGGCGGGACAGGGAGATCTGACGAGCAGTACTTC	CASSGGTGRSDEQYF
TRBV30	.	TRBD2	TRBJ2-7	TGTGCCTGGAGTGTATTAGCGGGAGGCGAGCAGTACTTC	CAWSVLAGGEQYF
TRBV4-1	.	.	TRBJ2-1	TGCGCCAGCAGCCAGCCAGGGTCCTCCTACAATGAGCAGTTCTTC	CASSQPGSSYNEQFF
TRBV19	.	TRBD2	TRBJ2-2	TGTGCCAGTAGTATTTTCCTAGCGGGGGCGAACACCGGGGAGCTGTTTTTT	CASSIFLAGANTGELFF
TRBV5-1	.	TRBD1	TRBJ1-1	TGCGCCAGCAGCCCGAGGGACAGCTACATGAACACTGAAGCTTTCTTT	CASSPRDSYMNTEAFF
TRBV2	.	TRBD2	TRBJ2-5	TGTGCCAGCAGTGAGGAAGCCGCGGGGGGGGAGACCCAGTACTTC	CASSEEAAGGETQYF
TRBV15	few	.	TRBJ1-1	TGTGCCACCAGCAGAGTTCCCAGGGGTAACACTGAAGCTTTCTTT	CATSRVPRGNTEAFF
TRBV15	few	TRBD1	TRBJ1-5	TGTGCCACCAGCAGCGGCTTAAACAGGGGGTATAGCAATCAGCCCCAGCATTTT	CATSSGLNRGYSNQPQHF
TRBV5-1	.	TRBD2	TRBJ2-5	TGCGCCAGCACCCTAACTAGCGGGAGGCAAGAGACCCAGTACTTC	CASTLTSGRQETQYF
TRBV5-8	.	.	TRBJ2-1	TGTGCCAGCAGCTTGGATCAGGGCCTCTACAATGAGCAGTTCTTC	CASSLDQGLYNEQFF
TRBV10-3	few	TRBD1	TRBJ1-5	TGTGCCATCAGCGGGACAGGAGATCAGCCCCAGCATTTT	CAISGTGDQPQHF
TRBV15	.	.	TRBJ2-5	TGTGCCACCAGCAGAGATAGAGAAGAGACCCAGTACTTC	CATSRDREETQYF
TRBV7-2	few	TRBD1	TRBJ1-2	TGTGCCAGCAGCCGCTCCGGGACAGCTTATGGCTACACCTTC	CASSRSGTAYGYTF
TRBV6-1	few	.	TRBJ1-2	TGTGCCAGCTTGGGGCCGCTTAACTATGGCTACACCTTC	CASLGPLNYGYTF
TRBV27	.	.	TRBJ2-3	TGTGCCAGCAGTTTATTCCAGGGCCCAGATACGCAGTATTTT	CASSLFQGPDTQYF
TRBV5-6	.	.	TRBJ2-5	TGTGCCAGCAGCTTGGACCGGTACCAAGAGACCCAGTACTTC	CASSLDRYQETQYF
TRBV7-2	.	TRBD1	TRBJ1-1	TGTGCCAGCAGCCCGGCCGGGACAGGGTTTAAAGCTTTCTTT	CASSPAGTGFKAFF
TRBV5-1	few	.	TRBJ2-7	TGCGCCAGCAGCTTTAGGACACCCCACGAGCAGTACTTC	CASSFRTPHEQYF
TRBV7-9	.	TRBD1	TRBJ1-6	TGTTCCAGCAGCCGGGACAGATATTCACCCCTCCACTTT	CSSSRDRYSPLHF
TRBV30	few	.	TRBJ2-2	TGTGCCTGGAAATTGGGGGCGCGGAGCACCGGGGAGCTGTTTTTT	CAWKLGARSTGELFF
TRBV19	.	.	TRBJ2-5	TGTGCCAGTAGTATATCCTCTAGCCCCCAAGAGACCCAGTACTTC	CASSISSSPQETQYF
TRBV7-2	few	TRBD2	TRBJ2-7	TGTGCCAGCAGCTTAGGAGCGGGACTAGTGGGGATCTACGAGCAGTACTTC	CASSLGAGLVGIYEQYF